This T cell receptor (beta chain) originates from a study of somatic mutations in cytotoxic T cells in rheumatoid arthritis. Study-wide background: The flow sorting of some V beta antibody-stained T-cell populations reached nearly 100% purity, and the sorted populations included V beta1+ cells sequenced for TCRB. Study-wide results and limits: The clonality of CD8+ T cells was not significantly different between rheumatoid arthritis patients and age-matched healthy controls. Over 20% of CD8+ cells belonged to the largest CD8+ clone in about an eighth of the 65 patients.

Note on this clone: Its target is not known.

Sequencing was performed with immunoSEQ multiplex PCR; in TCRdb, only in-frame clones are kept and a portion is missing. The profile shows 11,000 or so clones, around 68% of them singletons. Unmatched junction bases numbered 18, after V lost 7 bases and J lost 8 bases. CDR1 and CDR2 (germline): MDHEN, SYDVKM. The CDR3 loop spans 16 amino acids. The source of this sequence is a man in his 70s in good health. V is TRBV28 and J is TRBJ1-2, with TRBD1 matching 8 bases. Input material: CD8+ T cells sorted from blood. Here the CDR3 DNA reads TGTGCCAGCAAAAGACAGGGGATGGGTGGAAAATCCGGCTACACCTTC. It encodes CASKRQGMGGKSGYTF.